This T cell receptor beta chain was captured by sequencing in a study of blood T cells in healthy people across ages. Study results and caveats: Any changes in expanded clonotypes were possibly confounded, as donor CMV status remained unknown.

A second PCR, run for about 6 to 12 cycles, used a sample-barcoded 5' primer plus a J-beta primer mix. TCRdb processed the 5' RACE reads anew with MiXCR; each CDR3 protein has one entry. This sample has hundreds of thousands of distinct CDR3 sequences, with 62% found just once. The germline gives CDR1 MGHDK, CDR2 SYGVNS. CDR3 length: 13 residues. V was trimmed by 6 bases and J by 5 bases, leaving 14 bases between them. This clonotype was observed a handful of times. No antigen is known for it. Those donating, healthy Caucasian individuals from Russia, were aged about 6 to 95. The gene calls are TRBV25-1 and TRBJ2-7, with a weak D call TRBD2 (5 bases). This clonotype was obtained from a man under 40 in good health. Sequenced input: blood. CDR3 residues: CASRLLETDEQYF. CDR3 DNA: TGTGCCAGCAGGCTACTAGAGACCGACGAGCAGTACTTC.